This entry lists 32 T cell receptor beta chains sequenced from one sample in a study of blood T cell repertoires in COVID-19. Profiled with immunoSEQ multiplex PCR; TCRdb holds only in-frame clones, not every one. The sample has 150,000 to 200,000 clones, around 92% seen once. Sequencing was performed on peripheral blood. These receptors originate from a man aged 25 to 45 with COVID-19, enrolled during active disease.

This chain links TRBV7-9 with TRBJ2-2; 11 bases line up with TRBD2. Trimming took 0 bases from V and 3 from J; bases not matched to a gene: 6. Germline values: CDR1 SEHNR, CDR2 FQNEAQ (reference sequence). The CDR3 runs to 18 residues. The CDR3 DNA is TGTGCCAGCAGCTTAGCCAACCTAGCGGGGGGATACACCGGGGAGCTGTTTTTT. Its translation is CASSLANLAGGYTGELFF.

This chain connects TRBV19 to TRBJ1-2; TRBD1 matches 11 bases. Germline V gene lookup returns CDR1 LNHDA and CDR2 SQIVND (reference sequence). The CDR3 sequence is 16 residues long. The ends lost 4 bases at V and 6 bases at J; junction bases unmatched: 10. CDR3 bases: TGTGCCAGTAGTACCCGGACAGGGGGCCGGCTCCATGGCTACACCTTC. Its protein is CASSTRTGGRLHGYTF.

V usage is TRBV6-5 and J usage is TRBJ1-2, with D perhaps matching TRBD1 (6 bases). Germline loops: CDR1 MNHEY, CDR2 SVGAGI. This CDR3 is 14 amino acids long. The germline V and J ends were trimmed by 6 bases and 0 bases, with 11 bases remaining between them. Here the CDR3 DNA reads TGTGCCAGCAGAAGGGACATAGCTAACTATGGCTACACCTTC. Translated, it gives CASRRDIANYGYTF.

The genes are TRBV7-2 and TRBJ2-4, with 8 bases aligning to TRBD1. Germline V CDR1 and CDR2: SGHTA, FQGNSA. With 3 bases clipped from V and 1 base from J, the junction kept 2 bases outside the gene matches. The CDR3 has 15 amino acids. The CDR3 DNA reads as TGTGCCAGCAGCTTCCAGGGGGCGGCCAAAAACATTCAGTACTTC. Its protein is CASSFQGAAKNIQYF.

This clone is a singleton in its sample. The gene calls are TRBV27 and TRBJ1-2; no clear D. The CDR3 extends over 16 amino acids. V was pared by 3 bases and J by 6 bases, with 20 bases between. Germline CDR1 and CDR2: MNHEY and SMNVEV (reference sequence). DNA of the CDR3: TGTGCCAGCAGTTTGGTTGGTACCAACACTATTAATGGCTACACCTTC. Its translation: CASSLVGTNTINGYTF.

V and J are TRBV29-1 and TRBJ2-5; TRBD1 might be the D (5 bases). The V and J ends lost 4 bases and 5 bases respectively, with 17 bases between them. The germline V gene encodes CDR1 SQVTM and CDR2 ANQGSEA. The CDR3 contains 14 residues. Here the CDR3 reads CSVVPQQAGETQYF. The CDR3 DNA is TGCAGCGTTGTTCCTCAACAGGCCGGGGAGACCCAGTACTTC.

This chain links TRBV6-6 with TRBJ1-6; D not resolved. The CDR3 runs 13 residues. Trimming stripped 7 bases from V and 10 bases from J, with 14 bases between. In germline, CDR1 is MNHNY, CDR2 SVGAGI (reference sequence). CDR3 sequence (DNA): TGTGCCAGCAAGGAGTCTACTGAATCACCCCTCCACTTT. It translates to CASKESTESPLHF.

This clone appeared a single time. The chain is built from TRBV7-7 and TRBJ2-1; D gene ambiguous. The CDR3 is made up of 13 amino acids. The germline gives CDR1 SSHAT, CDR2 FNYEAQ (reference sequence). Trimming pared 5 bases from V and 5 bases from J, leaving 10 bases between. The CDR3 reads CASSPVPNNEQFF. CDR3 DNA sequence: TGTGCCAGCAGCCCAGTCCCCAACAATGAGCAGTTCTTC.

The chain employs TRBV4-3 and TRBJ2-7; 8 bases are shared with TRBD2. J lost 2 bases, V lost 2 bases, and 5 bases had no gene match. The CDR3 consists of 15 residues. Germline CDR1 and CDR2: LGHNA and YSLEER. This CDR3 is CASSQQRGSPYEQYF. The CDR3 DNA is TGCGCCAGCAGCCAACAGCGGGGGAGCCCCTACGAGCAGTACTTC.

The CDR3 sequence is CASSPDKFYGYTF. The CDR3 nucleotides read TGTGCCAGCAGCCCGGACAAGTTCTATGGCTACACCTTC. The chain carries TRBV7-3 and TRBJ1-2; tentative D call: TRBD1 (5 bases). The CDR3 runs 13 residues. The germline V gene has CDR1 SGHTA and CDR2 FQGTGA. V lost 5 bases to trimming and J lost 4 bases, with 11 bases between them.

CDR3: CASSTQALQGNSPLHF. CDR3 nucleotide sequence: TGTGCCAGCAGCACCCAGGCCCTCCAGGGAAATTCACCCCTCCACTTT. The chain uses TRBV7-2 and TRBJ1-6; a weak D match, TRBD1 (5 bases). CDR1 is SGHTA and CDR2 is FQGNSA in the germline V gene. With 5 bases removed from V and 7 bases from J, the gap between germline ends came to 18 bases. The CDR3 is made up of 16 amino acids.

The chain recombines TRBV6-5 with TRBJ2-7; a weak D match, TRBD1 (6 bases). Germline CDR1 reads MNHEY; CDR2 reads SVGAGI. The CDR3 is made up of 15 amino acids. V was pared by 2 bases and J by 3 bases, with 14 bases between. The DNA of the CDR3 is TGTGCCAGCAGTTACACAAGGGACATCTTCTACGAGCAGTACTTC. Residues: CASSYTRDIFYEQYF.

J is TRBJ2-2 and V is TRBV19; a possible D gene is TRBD1 (6 bases). Germline CDR1 is LNHDA and CDR2 is SQIVND (reference sequence). CDR3 length: 15 residues. Trimming removed 4 bases at V and 0 bases at J, with 9 bases between. This CDR3 reads CASSTGTTNTGELFF. The CDR3, as DNA: TGTGCCAGTAGTACCGGGACAACGAACACCGGGGAGCTGTTTTTT.

The V gene is TRBV10-3, the J gene TRBJ1-3; maybe TRBD1 (5 bases). The germline V gene has CDR1 ENHRY and CDR2 SYGVKD. This CDR3 spans 17 amino acids. V dropped 0 bases and J dropped 0 bases, with 12 bases sitting between them. Here the CDR3 reads CAISESGGTSSGNTIYF. DNA for the CDR3: TGTGCCATCAGTGAGTCGGGGGGAACGAGCTCTGGAAACACCATATATTTT.

This clone was recorded a few times. J is TRBJ1-1 and V is TRBV19, with D perhaps matching TRBD1 (6 bases). Germline-derived CDR1 and CDR2 are LNHDA and SQIVND (reference sequence). Trimming took 1 base from V and 4 from J, leaving 13 bases between them. CDR3 size: 15 residues. The CDR3 loop reads CASSIGAGEGTEAFF. DNA of the CDR3: TGTGCCAGTAGTATAGGGGCAGGGGAAGGCACTGAAGCTTTCTTT.

The V gene is TRBV10-3, the J gene TRBJ1-5; D ambiguous. This CDR3 has 12 residues. CDR1 and CDR2 (germline): ENHRY, SYGVKD. With 3 bases removed from V and 5 bases from J, the gap between germline ends came to 5 bases. The CDR3 sequence: CAISDSYQPQHF. The CDR3, as DNA: TGTGCCATCAGTGACAGTTATCAGCCCCAGCATTTT.

V gene TRBV2 combines with J gene TRBJ2-1; TRBD2 matches 8 bases. V was clipped by 10 bases and J by 5 bases; unmatched bases: 16. The CDR3 has 16 residues. In germline, CDR1 is SNHLY, CDR2 FYNNEI. DNA for the CDR3: TGTGCCACAAGGGGACTGCCGGGACTAGGACACAATGAGCAGTTCTTC. It translates to CATRGLPGLGHNEQFF.

The chain recombines TRBV9 with TRBJ2-1, with 7 bases aligning to TRBD1. CDR3 length: 16 amino acids. Germline CDR1 is SGDLS and CDR2 is YYNGEE. With V trimmed by 4 bases and J by 8 bases, 15 bases remained unmatched. CDR3 in DNA: TGTGCCAGCAGCCAGGGACCTGGGACAGCCTTCGATGAGCAGTTCTTC. Protein: CASSQGPGTAFDEQFF.

The sample holds one count of this clone. This chain joins TRBV27 and TRBJ2-1, with a possible D match to TRBD2 (5 bases). CDR1 and CDR2 from the germline V gene are MNHEY and SMNVEV (reference sequence). Trimming took 3 bases from V and 3 from J, leaving 12 bases between them. The CDR3 covers 15 residues. The CDR3 spells CASSFSGRGYNEQFF. In DNA form, the CDR3 reads TGTGCCAGCAGTTTTTCGGGGAGAGGCTACAATGAGCAGTTCTTC.

The rearrangement joins TRBV10-3 to TRBJ2-2; 8 bases are shared with TRBD1. CDR1 and CDR2 (germline): ENHRY, SYGVKD. The CDR3 runs to 14 residues. The ends lost 6 bases at V and 4 bases at J; junction bases unmatched: 4. The CDR3 sequence: CAIRTGQGTGELFF. In nucleotides, the CDR3 is TGTGCCATCAGGACCGGACAGGGCACCGGGGAGCTGTTTTTT.

V is TRBV18 and J is TRBJ1-1; 8 bases line up with TRBD1. V lost 3 bases, J lost 0 bases, and 6 bases stayed unmatched. CDR1 is KGHSH, CDR2 LQKENI, per germline. This CDR3 contains 16 residues. CDR3 protein: CASSPGTGLMNTEAFF. The CDR3 DNA reads TGTGCCAGCTCACCCGGGACAGGCCTCATGAACACTGAAGCTTTCTTT.

The chain combines TRBV12-3 or TRBV12-4 with TRBJ1-2; D call uncertain. The V gene lost 6 bases and the J gene lost 4 bases, with 6 bases spanning the gap. This CDR3 has 11 amino acids. CDR3 amino acids: CASRGGYGYTF. The CDR3 nucleotides are TGTGCCAGCAGGGGAGGCTATGGCTACACCTTC.

The CDR3 region has the DNA TGTGCCAGCAGTTTACAGACAATCATGAACACTGAAGCTTTCTTT. Translation: CASSLQTIMNTEAFF. The rearrangement uses TRBV28 and TRBJ1-1; D ambiguous. The CDR3 contains 15 residues. Germline V gene lookup returns CDR1 MDHEN and CDR2 SYDVKM. V dropped 2 bases and J dropped 0 bases, with 10 bases sitting between them.

This rearrangement joins TRBV9 to TRBJ2-1; TRBD2 matches 7 bases. This CDR3 spans 16 amino acids. V gave up 0 bases and J gave up 0 bases; unmatched junction bases: 3. CDR1 and CDR2 (germline): SGDLS, YYNGEE. Here the CDR3 reads CASSVALAVSYNEQFF. The CDR3 DNA follows: TGTGCCAGCAGCGTAGCTCTAGCGGTCTCCTACAATGAGCAGTTCTTC.

The chain couples TRBV6-2 or TRBV6-3 to TRBJ1-5; TRBD1 might be the D (6 bases). In germline, CDR1 is MNHEY, CDR2 SVGEGT. CDR3 size: 13 residues. Between the trimmed V and J ends, which lost 5 bases and 1 base, there was a span of 6 bases. The CDR3 protein is CASSGTSNQPQHF. The CDR3 nucleotides are TGTGCCAGCAGTGGGACAAGCAATCAGCCCCAGCATTTT.

This clone was counted once. V is TRBV10-1 and J is TRBJ2-7; 9 positions agree with TRBD2. This CDR3 has 14 residues. V gave up 2 bases and J gave up 2 bases; unmatched junction bases: 1. Germline V CDR1 and CDR2: WNHNN, SYGVQD (reference sequence). This chain's CDR3 is CASSEGGRAYEQYF. The DNA of the CDR3 is TGCGCCAGCAGTGAGGGCGGGAGGGCCTACGAGCAGTACTTC.

The chain combines TRBV5-1 with TRBJ2-2; possibly TRBD1 for D (6 bases). The CDR3 runs 17 residues. With 4 bases removed from V and 6 bases from J, the gap between germline ends came to 22 bases. Per the germline V gene, CDR1 is SGHRS and CDR2 is YFSETQ. CDR3 DNA sequence: TGCGCCAGCAGCCAAAATCCCACTCCCTCAGGGGCCGGGGAGCTGTTTTTT. This sequence encodes CASSQNPTPSGAGELFF.

This chain joins TRBV7-2 and TRBJ1-4, with D possibly TRBD1 on 5 matching bases. CDR3 length equals 18 residues. Germline V CDR1 and CDR2: SGHTA, FQGNSA. V lost 5 bases to trimming and J lost 5 bases, with 24 bases between them. Here the CDR3 reads CASSTRGPQGRPNEKLFF. CDR3 DNA sequence: TGTGCCAGCAGCACGAGAGGTCCCCAGGGTCGGCCGAATGAAAAACTGTTTTTT.

The chain uses TRBV5-6 and TRBJ2-7, with 12 bases identical to TRBD1. The CDR3 has 15 residues. V was pared by 0 bases and J by 2 bases, with 0 bases of the junction left unmatched. Germline V lookup: CDR1 SGHDT, CDR2 YYEEEE. CDR3 loop: CASSLGDRGPYEQYF. CDR3 coding DNA: TGTGCCAGCAGCTTGGGGGACAGGGGGCCCTACGAGCAGTACTTC.

This chain links TRBV25-1 with TRBJ1-2; a possible D gene is TRBD1 (6 bases). The CDR3 runs to 13 residues. Germline CDR1 reads MGHDK; CDR2 reads SYGVNS. With 5 bases removed from V and 5 bases from J, the gap between germline ends came to 12 bases. The CDR3 protein is CASSRAGDYGYTF. The DNA for the CDR3 is TGTGCCAGCAGTAGGGCAGGGGATTATGGCTACACCTTC.

The chain links TRBV27 to TRBJ1-1; D gene ambiguous. CDR1 and CDR2 (germline): MNHEY, SMNVEV (reference sequence). CDR3 length equals 15 residues. V was cut by 6 bases and J by 0 bases, with 14 bases left in between. The CDR3 sequence is CASRGVRQMNTEAFF. CDR3 sequence (DNA): TGTGCCAGCAGGGGCGTCCGGCAGATGAACACTGAAGCTTTCTTT.

CDR3 in DNA: TGTGCCAGCAGCGGCTACAGGGGGGGTGAGACCCAGTACTTC. Translating it yields CASSGYRGGETQYF. The chain has TRBV7-2 and TRBJ2-5, with a tentative D call TRBD1 (8 bases). Trimming took 5 bases from V and 5 from J, leaving 15 bases between them. CDR3 length equals 14 residues. Per the germline V gene, CDR1 is SGHTA and CDR2 is FQGNSA.